Described below is a single T cell receptor beta chain sequence and its context. The data originate from a study of blood T cell repertoires in COVID-19. Study-level information: Sites in the United States, Italy and Spain provided acute and convalescent COVID-19 samples.

V was clipped by 5 bases and J by 3 bases; unmatched bases: 7. There are 15 residues in the CDR3. CDR1 is MNHEY and CDR2 is SVGAGI in the germline V gene. TCRdb's copy holds only in-frame clones and misses some; the assay was immunoSEQ multiplex PCR. The repertoire consists of fewer than 250,000 clones, with approximately 80% occurring once and the leading ten covering around an eighth. Sequenced: peripheral blood. The source of this sequence is a woman aged 45-60 years with acute or convalescent COVID-19. V is TRBV6-5 and J is TRBJ2-3; 8 nucleotides agree with TRBD2. In DNA form, the CDR3 reads TGTGCCAGCAGTAAACTAGCGGAGATAACAGATACGCAGTATTTT. Its translation is CASSKLAEITDTQYF.